This T cell receptor (beta chain) was documented in a study of shared clonotypes between healthy human individuals. The CDR3 runs to 15 residues. J was trimmed by 2 bases and V by 2 bases; bases with no gene match: 3. Germline V gene data show CDR1 as MNHEY and CDR2 as SMNVEV (reference sequence). As to this clone: What it recognizes is unknown.

CD4+ cell separation produced CD45RA+ naive and CD45RA-negative memory subsets. Profiled with immunoSEQ multiplex PCR; TCRdb holds only in-frame clones, not every one. The top ten clones hold 0.35% to 0.45% of a sample with approximately 2.1 million clones, 80% to 95% of them seen once. General observations from the study: Naive CD4 clonotype sharing across a few donors was 4.5% to 6%. It was only blood that was sampled, and tissue repertoires likely differ.

The source of this sequence is a man aged 18 to 30 in good health. Some clones in this sample may be carry-over from other donors' samples. V and J are TRBV27 and TRBJ2-7, with 10 positions matching TRBD1. Sequenced material: naive CD4+ T cells from PBMCs. Subset indicated: CD45RA+ positively selected. Here the CDR3 reads CASSLRGTGAYEQYF. The DNA for the CDR3 is TGTGCCAGCAGTTTACGCGGGACAGGGGCCTACGAGCAGTACTTC.